This TCR beta chain was found in a study of T-cell reconstitution after alpha-beta-depleted transplantation in children. Germline CDR1 reads MDHEN; CDR2 reads SYDVKM. The CDR3 has 15 amino acids. The V segment lost 3 bases and the J segment 4 bases; nucleotides outside the gene matches: 8. TCRbeta library preparation incorporated unique molecular identifiers. TCRdb re-analysed the PCR reads in MiXCR, keeping a single row per CDR3 protein. The top ten hold under 7% of the sample, which has 490,000 or so distinct CDR3 sequences, around 12% seen once. This clonotype was seen a few times. The chain employs TRBV28 and TRBJ2-5; TRBD1 matches at 7 bases. This clonotype originated in a human donor who donated a stem cell graft to a child with combined immunodeficiency. Source: PBMCs from the stem cell graft donor, taken from the stem cell graft. CDR3 in amino acids: CASSFLDRLGETQYF. The CDR3 coding sequence is TGTGCCAGCAGTTTTCTGGACAGGTTGGGAGAGACCCAGTACTTC. The full variable domain, completed using reference TRBV28 and TRBJ2-5, is DVKVTQSSRYLVKRTGEKVFLECVQDMDHENMFWYRQDPGLGLRLIYFSYDVKMKEKGDIPEGYSVSREKKERFSLILESASTNQTSMYLCASSFLDRLGETQYFGPGTRLLVL.